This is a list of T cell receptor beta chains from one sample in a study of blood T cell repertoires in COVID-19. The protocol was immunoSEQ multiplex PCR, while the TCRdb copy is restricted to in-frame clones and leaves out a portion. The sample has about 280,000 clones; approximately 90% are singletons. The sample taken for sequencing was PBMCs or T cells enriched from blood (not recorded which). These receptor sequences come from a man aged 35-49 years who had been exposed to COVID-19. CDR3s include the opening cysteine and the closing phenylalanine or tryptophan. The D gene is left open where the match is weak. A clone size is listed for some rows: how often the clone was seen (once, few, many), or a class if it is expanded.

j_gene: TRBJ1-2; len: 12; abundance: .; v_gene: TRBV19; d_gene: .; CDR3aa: CASTAGNYGYTF; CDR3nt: TGTGCCAGCACGGCGGGGAACTATGGCTACACCTTC
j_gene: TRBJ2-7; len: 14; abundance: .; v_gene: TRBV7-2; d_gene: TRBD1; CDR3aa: CASSPSGQGYEQYF; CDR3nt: TGTGCCAGCAGCCCCAGCGGACAGGGCTACGAGCAGTACTTC
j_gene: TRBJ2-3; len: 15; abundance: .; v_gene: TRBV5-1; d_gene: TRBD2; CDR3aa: CASSEGLGSGYTQYF; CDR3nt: TGCGCCAGCAGCGAGGGACTAGGGTCCGGATATACGCAGTATTTT
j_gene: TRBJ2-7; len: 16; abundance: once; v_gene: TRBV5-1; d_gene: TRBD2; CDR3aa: CASSPGRTSGTYEQYF; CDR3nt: TGCGCCAGCAGCCCCGGGCGGACTAGCGGGACCTACGAGCAGTACTTC
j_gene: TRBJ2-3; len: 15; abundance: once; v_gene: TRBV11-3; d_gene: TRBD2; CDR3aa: CASSLVLAGTDTQYF; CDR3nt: TGTGCCAGCAGCTTAGTTCTAGCGGGGACAGATACGCAGTATTTT
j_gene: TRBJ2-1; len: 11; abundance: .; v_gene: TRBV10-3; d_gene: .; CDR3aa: CAISELDEQFF; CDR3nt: TGTGCCATCAGTGAACTGGATGAGCAGTTCTTC
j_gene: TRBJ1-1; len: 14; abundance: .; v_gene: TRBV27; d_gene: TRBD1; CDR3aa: CASFDRAIGTEAFF; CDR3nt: TGTGCCAGCTTTGACAGGGCAATTGGGACTGAAGCTTTCTTT
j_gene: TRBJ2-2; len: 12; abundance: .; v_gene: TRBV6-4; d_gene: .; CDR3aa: CASRGGPGELFF; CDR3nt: TGTGCCAGCAGGGGGGGACCCGGGGAGCTGTTTTTT
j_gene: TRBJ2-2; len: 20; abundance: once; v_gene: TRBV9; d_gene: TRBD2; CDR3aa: CASSDPGTSGRAKAPGELFF; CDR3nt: TGTGCCAGCAGTGACCCCGGGACTAGCGGGAGGGCCAAGGCCCCCGGGGAGCTGTTTTTT
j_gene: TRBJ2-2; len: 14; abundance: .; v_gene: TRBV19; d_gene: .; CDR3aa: CASRISGLTGELFF; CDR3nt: TGTGCCAGTAGGATTAGCGGCTTAACCGGGGAGCTGTTTTTT
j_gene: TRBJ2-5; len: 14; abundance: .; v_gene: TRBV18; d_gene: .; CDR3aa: CASSPQTAQETQYF; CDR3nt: TGTGCCAGCTCACCGCAGACAGCCCAAGAGACCCAGTACTTC
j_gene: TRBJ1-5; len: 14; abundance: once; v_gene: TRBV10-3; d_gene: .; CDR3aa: CAISSRGTDQPQHF; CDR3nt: TGTGCCATCAGTTCTAGGGGGACGGATCAGCCCCAGCATTTT
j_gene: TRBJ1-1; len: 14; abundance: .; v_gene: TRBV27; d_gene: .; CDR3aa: CASSFETGNTEAFF; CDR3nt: TGTGCCAGCAGTTTCGAGACAGGGAACACTGAAGCTTTCTTT
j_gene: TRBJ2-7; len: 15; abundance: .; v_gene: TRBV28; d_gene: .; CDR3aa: CASRLSRTRVYEQYF; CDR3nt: TGTGCCAGCAGACTGTCGAGGACACGGGTCTACGAGCAGTACTTC
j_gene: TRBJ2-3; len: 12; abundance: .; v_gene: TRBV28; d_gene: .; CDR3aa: CASCGLTDTQYF; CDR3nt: TGTGCCAGCTGCGGACTCACAGATACGCAGTATTTT
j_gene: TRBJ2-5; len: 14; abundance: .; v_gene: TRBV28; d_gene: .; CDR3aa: CASSSGGQRETQYF; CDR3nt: TGTGCCAGCAGTTCGGGCGGGCAAAGGGAGACCCAGTACTTC
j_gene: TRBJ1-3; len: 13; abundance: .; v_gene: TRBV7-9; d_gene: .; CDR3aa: CASSEGNANTIYF; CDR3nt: TGTGCCAGCTCAGAGGGTAACGCAAACACCATATATTTT
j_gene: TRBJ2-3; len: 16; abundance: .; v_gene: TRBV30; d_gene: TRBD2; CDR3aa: CAWSAVSGRATDTQYF; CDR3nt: TGTGCCTGGAGTGCAGTTAGCGGGAGGGCCACAGATACGCAGTATTTT
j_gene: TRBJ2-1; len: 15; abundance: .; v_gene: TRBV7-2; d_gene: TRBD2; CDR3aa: CASSQRSRGGDEQFF; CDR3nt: TGTGCCAGCAGCCAGAGGTCTCGGGGGGGCGATGAGCAGTTCTTC
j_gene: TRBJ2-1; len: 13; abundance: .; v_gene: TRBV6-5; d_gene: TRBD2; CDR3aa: CASSSGLDDEQFF; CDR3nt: TGTGCCAGCAGTTCCGGACTAGACGATGAGCAGTTCTTC
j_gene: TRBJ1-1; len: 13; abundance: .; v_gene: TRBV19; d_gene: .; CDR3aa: CASNGGPYTEAFF; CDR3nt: TGTGCCAGTAATGGGGGCCCCTACACTGAAGCTTTCTTT
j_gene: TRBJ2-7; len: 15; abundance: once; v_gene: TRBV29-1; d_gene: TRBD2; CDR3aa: CSVEVTSGREYEQYF; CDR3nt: TGCAGCGTTGAAGTGACTAGCGGGAGAGAATACGAGCAGTACTTC
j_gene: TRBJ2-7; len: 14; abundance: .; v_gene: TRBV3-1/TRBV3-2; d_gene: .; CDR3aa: CASSQVQNSYEQYF; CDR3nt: TGTGCCAGCAGCCAAGTTCAGAATTCCTACGAGCAGTACTTC
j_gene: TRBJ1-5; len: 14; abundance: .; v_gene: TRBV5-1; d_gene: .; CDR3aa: CASSLPGSNQPQHF; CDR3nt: TGCGCCAGCAGCTTGCCGGGGAGCAATCAGCCCCAGCATTTT
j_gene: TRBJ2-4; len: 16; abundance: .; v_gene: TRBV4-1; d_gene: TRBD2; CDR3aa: CASSQARLAGVNIQYF; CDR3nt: TGCGCCAGCAGCCAAGCGCGGCTAGCGGGAGTTAACATTCAGTACTTC
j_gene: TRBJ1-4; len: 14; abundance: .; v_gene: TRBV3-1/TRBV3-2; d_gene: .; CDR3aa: CASSQRTTNEKLFF; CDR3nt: TGTGCCAGCAGCCAACGTACAACTAATGAAAAACTGTTTTTT
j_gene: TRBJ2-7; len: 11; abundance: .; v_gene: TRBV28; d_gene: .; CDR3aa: CASSSNYEQYF; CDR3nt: TGTGCCAGCAGTTCTAACTACGAGCAGTACTTC
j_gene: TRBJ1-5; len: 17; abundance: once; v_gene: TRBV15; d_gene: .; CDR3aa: CATSRDQADYSNQPQHF; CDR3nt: TGTGCCACCAGCAGAGATCAGGCAGATTATAGCAATCAGCCCCAGCATTTT
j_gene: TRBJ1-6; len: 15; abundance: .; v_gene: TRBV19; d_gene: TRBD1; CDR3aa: CASMIGTGVNSPLHF; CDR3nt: TGTGCCAGTATGATCGGGACAGGGGTTAATTCACCCCTCCACTTT
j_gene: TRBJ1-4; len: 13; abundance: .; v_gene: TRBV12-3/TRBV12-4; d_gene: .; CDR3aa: CASSFRQVGKLFF; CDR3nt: TGTGCCAGCAGCTTTCGACAGGTTGGAAAACTGTTTTTT
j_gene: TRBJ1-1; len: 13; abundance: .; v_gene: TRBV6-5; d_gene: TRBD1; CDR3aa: CASSYTGGTEAFF; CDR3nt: TGTGCCAGCAGTTATACAGGGGGCACTGAAGCTTTCTTT
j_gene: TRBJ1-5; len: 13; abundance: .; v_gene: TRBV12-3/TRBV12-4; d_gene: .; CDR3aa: CASTRSTNQPQHF; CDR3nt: TGTGCCAGCACCCGGAGCACGAATCAGCCCCAGCATTTT
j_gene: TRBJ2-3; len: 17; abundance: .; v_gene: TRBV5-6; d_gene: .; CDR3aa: CASSLLLAVPSTDTQYF; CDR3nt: TGTGCCAGCAGCTTGCTTCTCGCGGTCCCTAGCACAGATACGCAGTATTTT
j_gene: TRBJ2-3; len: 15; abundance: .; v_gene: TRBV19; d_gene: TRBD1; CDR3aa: CASRASGTGRDTQYF; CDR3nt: TGTGCCAGTAGGGCAAGCGGGACAGGGAGGGATACGCAGTATTTT
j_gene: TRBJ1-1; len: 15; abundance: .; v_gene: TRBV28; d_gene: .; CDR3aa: CASSLGGRANTEAFF; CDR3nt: TGTGCCAGCAGTTTGGGGGGTAGGGCGAACACTGAAGCTTTCTTT
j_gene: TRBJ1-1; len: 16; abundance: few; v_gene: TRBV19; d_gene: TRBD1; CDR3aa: CASSTQTGGPTTEAFF; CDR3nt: TGTGCCAGTAGTACCCAAACAGGGGGCCCGACCACTGAAGCTTTCTTT
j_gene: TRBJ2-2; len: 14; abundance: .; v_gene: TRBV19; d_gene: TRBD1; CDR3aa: CASSRTGNTGELFF; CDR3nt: TGTGCCAGTAGTCGGACAGGGAACACCGGGGAGCTGTTTTTT
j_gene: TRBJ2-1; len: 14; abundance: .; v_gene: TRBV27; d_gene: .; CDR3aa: CASSLSNGGNEQFF; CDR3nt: TGTGCCAGCAGTTTATCGAACGGAGGCAATGAGCAGTTCTTC
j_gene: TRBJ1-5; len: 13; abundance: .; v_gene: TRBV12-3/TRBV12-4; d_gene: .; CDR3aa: CASSVQRGQPQHF; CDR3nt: TGTGCCAGCAGTGTACAGAGAGGGCAGCCCCAGCATTTT
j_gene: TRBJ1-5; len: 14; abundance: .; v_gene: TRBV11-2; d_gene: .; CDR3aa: CASSRGTSNQPQHF; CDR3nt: TGTGCCAGCAGCCGAGGGACAAGCAATCAGCCCCAGCATTTT
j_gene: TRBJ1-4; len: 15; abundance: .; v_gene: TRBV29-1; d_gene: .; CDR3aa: CSVEDPTGKDEKLFF; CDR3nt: TGCAGCGTTGAAGATCCTACGGGGAAGGATGAAAAACTGTTTTTT
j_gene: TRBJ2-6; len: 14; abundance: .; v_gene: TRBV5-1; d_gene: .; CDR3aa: CASSFTLGANVLTF; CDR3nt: TGCGCCAGCAGCTTTACTTTGGGGGCCAACGTCCTGACTTTC
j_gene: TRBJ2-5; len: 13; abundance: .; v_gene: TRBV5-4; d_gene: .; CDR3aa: CASSSVAEETQYF; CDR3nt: TGTGCCAGCAGCTCCGTCGCGGAAGAGACCCAGTACTTC
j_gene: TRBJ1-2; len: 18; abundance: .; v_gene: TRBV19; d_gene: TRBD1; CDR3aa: CASSILWDRDHLYYGYTF; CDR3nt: TGTGCCAGTAGTATCCTCTGGGACAGGGATCACCTCTACTATGGCTACACCTTC